The 29 T cell receptor beta chains presented below share a single source sample, sequenced in a study of blood T cell repertoires in COVID-19. Profiling relied on immunoSEQ multiplex PCR, and the TCRdb table lists in-frame clones only, not all of them. Of 150,000 to 200,000 clones in the sample, roughly 80% were seen once. The source material was PBMCs or T cells enriched from blood (not recorded which). The receptors here all came from a man in his 60s who had been exposed to COVID-19.

The chain is built from TRBV19 and TRBJ2-7, with 8 bases identical to TRBD2. There are 14 residues in the CDR3. Germline CDR1 is LNHDA and CDR2 is SQIVND (reference sequence). The trim removed 1 base at V and 3 bases at J, leaving 2 bases unmatched. This chain's CDR3 is CASSIAGGGYEQYF. Written as DNA, the CDR3 is TGTGCCAGTAGTATAGCGGGAGGGGGCTACGAGCAGTACTTC.

In DNA, the CDR3 is TGTGCCAGCAGCAGACAGGGGGCCGGGGAGACCCAGTACTTC. It specifies CASSRQGAGETQYF. The V and J genes are TRBV7-9 and TRBJ2-5; 10 nucleotides align to TRBD1. Trimming removed 5 bases from V and 5 bases from J; junction bases left unmatched: 5. Germline V gene data show CDR1 as SEHNR and CDR2 as FQNEAQ (reference sequence). This CDR3 spans 14 amino acids.

This clone is classed as medium-sized. J is TRBJ1-1 and V is TRBV30; D is ambiguous. This CDR3 is 11 amino acids long. V was shortened by 5 bases and J by 2 bases, with 6 bases between the two germline ends. CDR1 is GTSNPN and CDR2 is SVGIG in the germline V gene (reference sequence). CDR3 sequence: CAWVLNTEAFF. The CDR3 DNA sequence: TGTGCCTGGGTACTTAACACTGAAGCTTTCTTT.

The rearrangement links TRBV28 to TRBJ1-5, with D unclear. V was trimmed by 7 bases and J by 0 bases, leaving 4 bases between them. The CDR3 is made up of 12 amino acids. Germline V CDR1 and CDR2: MDHEN, SYDVKM. CDR3 DNA sequence: TGTGCCAGCACCTTTAGCAATCAGCCCCAGCATTTT. This encodes CASTFSNQPQHF. The full variable domain, its missing parts supplied by reference TRBV28 and TRBJ1-5, is DVKVTQSSRYLVKRTGEKVFLECVQDMDHENMFWYRQDPGLGLRLIYFSYDVKMKEKGDIPEGYSVSREKKERFSLILESASTNQTSMYLCASTFSNQPQHFGDGTRLSIL.

This clone has a handful of counts. The chain couples TRBV11-2 to TRBJ2-3; possible D gene TRBD2, 5 bases. V was pared by 0 bases and J by 4 bases, with 23 bases between. This CDR3 contains 19 residues. CDR1 and CDR2 from the germline V gene are SGHAT and FQNNGV. The CDR3 region has the DNA TGTGCCAGCAGCTTAGAGCTTAGAGGGTTGTTCGCTTCCCCAGATACGCAGTATTTT. Protein sequence: CASSLELRGLFASPDTQYF.

The J gene is TRBJ2-7, the V gene TRBV7-2; 7 positions match TRBD2. Germline trimming cut 0 bases from V and 4 bases from J; bases unmatched to any gene: 15. CDR3 length equals 18 residues. Germline V gene sequence: CDR1 SGHTA, CDR2 FQGNSA. CDR3 nucleotides: TGTGCCAGCAGCTTAGCCCCGGGAGGAGTGGGTGAAGGATACGAGCAGTACTTC. Translating gives CASSLAPGGVGEGYEQYF.

This sequence joins TRBV5-6 and TRBJ2-5; 11 nucleotides align to TRBD2. The CDR3 spans 15 residues. Germline V gene lookup returns CDR1 SGHDT and CDR2 YYEEEE. V gave up 4 bases and J gave up 2 bases; unmatched junction bases: 4. The CDR3 sequence is CASSLAGGGQETQYF. The CDR3 DNA reads as TGTGCCAGCAGCCTAGCGGGAGGAGGTCAAGAGACCCAGTACTTC.

The chain uses TRBV14 and TRBJ1-1; 8 bases fit TRBD1. Germline-derived CDR1 and CDR2 are SGHDN and FVKESK. The V gene end was trimmed by 4 bases and the J gene end by 3 bases; junction bases not matched to a gene: 7. CDR3 length: 15 residues. The CDR3, as DNA: TGTGCCAGCAGCCGACGGACAGGGTCAGACACTGAAGCTTTCTTT. Amino acid sequence: CASSRRTGSDTEAFF.

The chain employs TRBV30 and TRBJ2-7; TRBD2 matches 11 bases. Germline-derived CDR1 and CDR2 are GTSNPN and SVGIG (reference sequence). This CDR3 is built from 14 residues. V was pared by 8 bases and J by 5 bases, with 11 bases of the junction left unmatched. CDR3 residues: CAGHPSGRFNEQYF. Here the CDR3 DNA reads TGTGCCGGGCATCCTAGCGGGAGGTTCAACGAGCAGTACTTC.

This clone showed up just a few times. V and J are TRBV6-5 and TRBJ2-1, with TRBD2 as a possible D gene (5 bases). Trimming cost V 3 bases and J 4 bases, with 13 bases left between them. The CDR3 sequence is 15 residues long. Germline V gene lookup returns CDR1 MNHEY and CDR2 SVGAGI. This CDR3 reads CASSYRGSAYNEQFF. CDR3 nucleotides: TGTGCCAGCAGTTATCGCGGTAGCGCGTACAATGAGCAGTTCTTC.

The rearrangement links TRBV4-3 to TRBJ2-5; D is ambiguous. Per the germline V gene, CDR1 is LGHNA and CDR2 is YSLEER. The CDR3 totals 13 residues. V was pared by 1 base and J by 5 bases, with 8 bases between. The CDR3 DNA is TGCGCCAGCAGCCAAGGCGTCGGGGAGACCCAGTACTTC. Translating gives CASSQGVGETQYF.

The rearrangement links TRBV5-1 to TRBJ2-4; a possible D gene is TRBD2 (6 bases). Germline V gene lookup returns CDR1 SGHRS and CDR2 YFSETQ. Trimming took off 0 bases at V and 6 bases at J, with 16 bases between the two ends. There are 16 residues in the CDR3. The CDR3 bases are TGCGCCAGCAGCTTGGATGGAGAGGAGGGGTTAAACATTCAGTACTTC. This codes for CASSLDGEEGLNIQYF.

In this sample, this clone turned up once. V is TRBV7-8 and J is TRBJ2-1; D uncertain. The CDR3 length is 12 residues. Germline loops: CDR1 SGHVS, CDR2 FQNEAQ. The V end lost 3 bases, the J end lost 9 bases, and 9 bases lay between the germline ends. This chain's CDR3 is CASSLRLGEQFF. The CDR3 DNA sequence: TGTGCCAGCAGCTTGAGACTCGGTGAGCAGTTCTTC.

The chain links TRBV15 to TRBJ1-5; tentatively, D is TRBD1 (5 bases). Germline V lookup: CDR1 LNHNV, CDR2 YYDKDF (reference sequence). V was pared by 10 bases and J by 7 bases, with 17 bases between. This CDR3 spans 13 amino acids. CDR3 DNA sequence: TGTGCCATCGGGCCCGCGGGGGGACAGCCCCAGCATTTT. Encoded protein: CAIGPAGGQPQHF. The full variable domain, its missing parts supplied by reference TRBV15 and TRBJ1-5, is DAMVIQNPRYQVTQFGKPVTLSCSQTLNHNVMYWYQQKSSQAPKLLFHYYDKDFNNEADTPDNFQSRRPNTSFCFLDIRSPGLGDTAMYLCAIGPAGGQPQHFGDGTRLSIL.

There are a few counts of this clone. The chain employs TRBV27 and TRBJ2-3; 9 bases map to TRBD1. The CDR3 totals 15 residues. The V gene end was trimmed by 5 bases and the J gene end by 4 bases; junction bases not matched to a gene: 7. In germline, CDR1 is MNHEY, CDR2 SMNVEV (reference sequence). The CDR3 nucleotides read TGTGCCAGCAGTAACCGGGACAGGGAGTCAGATACGCAGTATTTT. Translation gives CASSNRDRESDTQYF.

The rearrangement uses TRBV27 and TRBJ1-1, with D hard to call. The V gene lost 3 bases and the J gene lost 1 base, with 9 bases spanning the gap. The length of the CDR3 is 14 residues. Germline V gene sequence: CDR1 MNHEY, CDR2 SMNVEV (reference sequence). The CDR3: CASSFRHQNTEAFF. In DNA, the CDR3 is TGTGCCAGCAGTTTCAGACACCAGAACACTGAAGCTTTCTTT.

The chain is built from TRBV10-1 and TRBJ2-1; 7 bases map to TRBD1. V lost 9 bases and J lost 7; bases outside the gene matches: 9. The CDR3 spans 13 residues. Germline V gene lookup returns CDR1 WNHNN and CDR2 SYGVQD (reference sequence). The CDR3 loop is CASRQGLGNEQFF. Here the CDR3 DNA reads TGCGCCAGTCGACAGGGTCTTGGGAATGAGCAGTTCTTC.

The count of this clone is one. This chain uses TRBV5-4 with TRBJ1-2; a possible D gene is TRBD1 (6 bases). There are 14 residues in the CDR3. Germline V CDR1 and CDR2: SGHNT, YYREEE (reference sequence). V was shortened by 0 bases and J by 4 bases, with 10 bases between the two germline ends. CDR3 region: CASSLVGQSYGYTF. DNA for the CDR3: TGTGCCAGCAGCTTGGTCGGACAGTCCTATGGCTACACCTTC. The full variable domain, its missing parts supplied by reference TRBV5-4 and TRBJ1-2, is ETGVTQSPTHLIKTRGQQVTLRCSSQSGHNTVSWYQQALGQGPQFIFQYYREEENGRGNFPPRFSGLQFPNYSSELNVNALELDDSALYLCASSLVGQSYGYTFGSGTRLTVV.

This clone was seen ten or more times. This chain joins TRBV28 and TRBJ2-7; D unresolved. This CDR3 is built from 12 residues. In germline, CDR1 is MDHEN, CDR2 SYDVKM. V dropped 4 bases and J dropped 3 bases, with 7 bases sitting between them. The DNA of the CDR3 is TGTGCCAGCAGTTACAGTAGCTACGAGCAGTACTTC. Its translation: CASSYSSYEQYF. The full variable domain, rest sourced from reference TRBV28 and TRBJ2-7, is DVKVTQSSRYLVKRTGEKVFLECVQDMDHENMFWYRQDPGLGLRLIYFSYDVKMKEKGDIPEGYSVSREKKERFSLILESASTNQTSMYLCASSYSSYEQYFGPGTRLTVT.

The V gene is TRBV6-4, the J gene TRBJ2-1, with 13 bases aligning to TRBD2. With 2 bases clipped from V and 2 bases from J, the junction kept 9 bases outside the gene matches. Germline V gives CDR1 MRHNA, CDR2 SNTAGT. CDR3 length: 19 residues. CDR3 in amino acids: CASSDTLGTSGTPYNEQFF. The CDR3 region has the DNA TGTGCCAGCAGTGACACGTTAGGGACTAGCGGGACCCCCTACAATGAGCAGTTCTTC.

This sequence joins TRBV28 and TRBJ2-5, with 7 nucleotides matching TRBD1. The CDR3 covers 15 residues. CDR1 and CDR2 (germline): MDHEN, SYDVKM. Unmatched junction bases numbered 4, after V lost 3 bases and J lost 0 bases. CDR3 DNA: TGTGCCAGCAGTTTTATCGGGACAGACCAAGAGACCCAGTACTTC. It encodes CASSFIGTDQETQYF.

The rearrangement joins TRBV25-1 to TRBJ2-7; 10 bases map to TRBD2. The germline CDR1 and CDR2 sequences are MGHDK and SYGVNS. The CDR3 consists of 15 residues. V shed 5 bases and J 0 bases; nucleotides not matched to a gene: 4. The CDR3 DNA sequence: TGTGCCAGCAGTACACTAGCGGGATCCTCCTACGAGCAGTACTTC. It translates to CASSTLAGSSYEQYF.

The rearrangement joins TRBV5-4 to TRBJ2-7; 15 nucleotides match TRBD2. The CDR3 length is 15 residues. V lost 5 bases and J lost 4; bases outside the gene matches: 4. Germline CDR1 reads SGHNT; CDR2 reads YYREEE (reference sequence). The CDR3 DNA is TGTGCCAGCAGTCCCGGACTAGCGGGAGGGTACGAGCAGTACTTC. This codes for CASSPGLAGGYEQYF.

The CDR3 nucleotides read TGTGCCAGTAGTATACCGGGACACACCTACGAGCAGTACTTC. It is translated as CASSIPGHTYEQYF. This chain uses TRBV19 with TRBJ2-7, with a possible D match to TRBD1 (6 bases). Germline loops: CDR1 LNHDA, CDR2 SQIVND (reference sequence). The ends were cut back, 2 bases at V and 2 bases at J, with 10 bases in the middle. The CDR3 length is 14 residues.

The chain recombines TRBV14 with TRBJ1-1, with TRBD1 as a possible D gene (6 bases). CDR1 SGHDN and CDR2 FVKESK come from the germline V gene. The CDR3 consists of 15 residues. V lost 0 bases and J lost 6, with 14 bases in between. DNA for the CDR3: TGTGCCAGCAGCCAAGACCCAGGGGTTATGTCTGAAGCTTTCTTT. Amino acids: CASSQDPGVMSEAFF.

This chain links TRBV9 with TRBJ2-2, with D possibly being TRBD2 (6 bases). The V end was cut by 0 bases, the J end by 6 bases, with 12 bases between. CDR3 length: 15 amino acids. Germline CDR1 is SGDLS and CDR2 is YYNGEE. The CDR3, as DNA: TGTGCCAGCAGCGTAGACGGGAGAAACGCCGGGGAGCTGTTTTTT. Amino acid sequence: CASSVDGRNAGELFF.

The rearrangement joins TRBV19 to TRBJ1-5; 8 bases agree with TRBD1. J lost 5 bases, V lost 7 bases, and 7 bases had no gene match. This CDR3 contains 14 residues. Per germline, CDR1 LNHDA and CDR2 SQIVND (reference sequence). As DNA, the CDR3 is TGTGCCAGTACGACAGGGGTAAGTTATCAGCCCCAGCATTTT. It codes for CASTTGVSYQPQHF.

The chain uses TRBV14 and TRBJ1-5; unclear D gene. The V end was cut by 0 bases, the J end by 7 bases, with 7 bases between. Germline CDR1 SGHDN, CDR2 FVKESK. The CDR3 contains 13 residues. The CDR3 spells CASSQDSVQPQHF. The DNA for the CDR3 is TGTGCCAGCAGCCAAGATTCGGTCCAGCCCCAGCATTTT. Supplemented by reference TRBV14 and TRBJ1-5, the full variable domain reads EAGVTQFPSHSVIEKGQTVTLRCDPISGHDNLYWYRRVMGKEIKFLLHFVKESKQDESGMPNNRFLAERTGGTYSTLKVQPAELEDSGVYFCASSQDSVQPQHFGDGTRLSIL.

The chain joins TRBV10-3 to TRBJ2-6; 7 bases agree with TRBD2. The trim removed 5 bases at V and 2 bases at J, leaving 3 bases unmatched. The CDR3 covers 15 residues. Germline assignment: CDR1 ENHRY and CDR2 SYGVKD. The CDR3 here is CAISPRGAGANVLTF. The CDR3, as DNA: TGTGCCATCAGTCCCCGGGGGGCTGGGGCCAACGTCCTGACTTTC.